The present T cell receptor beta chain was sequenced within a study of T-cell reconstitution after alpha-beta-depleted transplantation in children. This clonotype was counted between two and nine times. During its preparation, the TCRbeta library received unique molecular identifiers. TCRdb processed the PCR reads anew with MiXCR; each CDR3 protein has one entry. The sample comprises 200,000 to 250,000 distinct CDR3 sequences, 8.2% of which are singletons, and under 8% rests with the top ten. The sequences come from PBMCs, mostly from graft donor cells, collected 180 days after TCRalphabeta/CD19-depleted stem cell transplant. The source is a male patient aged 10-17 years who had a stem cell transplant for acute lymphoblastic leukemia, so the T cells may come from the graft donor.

CDR3 residues: CASSARGGSKYF. The CDR3 coding sequence is TGTGCCAGCAGCGCCAGGGGGGGGTCGAAGTATTTT. This rearrangement joins TRBV9 to TRBJ2-3; either TRBD1 or TRBD2 may supply D (7 bases each). The germline V and J ends were trimmed by 3 bases and 13 bases, with 15 bases remaining between them. The length of the CDR3 is 12 residues. Germline V gene data show CDR1 as SGDLS and CDR2 as YYNGEE.